These 28 T cell receptor beta chains originate from one sample sequenced in a study of T cells after yellow fever vaccination. TCRdb itself ran the 5' RACE reads through MiXCR, one entry per CDR3 protein. Among 100,000 to 150,000 distinct CDR3 sequences listed, roughly 10% were seen once. This material consisted of CD8+ T cells sorted from PBMCs, taken on the day of the yellow fever booster vaccination. These receptors all come from a young man who received the YFV17D yellow fever vaccine.

This clonotype was recorded a few times. V usage is TRBV10-3 and J usage is TRBJ2-7; 12 bases align to TRBD2. Unmatched junction bases numbered 5, after V lost 4 bases and J lost 1 base. Germline V gene sequence: CDR1 ENHRY, CDR2 SYGVKD. The CDR3 consists of 16 residues. The CDR3 loop is CAISGLAGGPSYEQYF. The CDR3 coding sequence is TGTGCCATCAGTGGTCTAGCGGGGGGGCCATCCTACGAGCAGTACTTC.

This clonotype came up a few times. V gene TRBV7-8 combines with J gene TRBJ2-7; D is possibly TRBD1 or TRBD2 (6 bases each). The CDR3 runs 14 residues. Germline CDR1 reads SGHVS; CDR2 reads FQNEAQ. Trimming took off 6 bases at V and 3 bases at J, with 15 bases between the two ends. The CDR3: CASSSRGGRYEQYF. The DNA for the CDR3 is TGTGCCAGCAGTTCCCGTGGGGGGCGCTACGAGCAGTACTTC.

This clonotype was detected ten times or more. The V and J genes are TRBV6-6 and TRBJ1-5; 8 bases agree with TRBD1. The CDR3 totals 16 residues. Unmatched junction bases numbered 9, after V lost 6 bases and J lost 2 bases. Per germline, CDR1 MNHNY and CDR2 SVGAGI (reference sequence). DNA for the CDR3: TGTGCCAGCAGCCCCCAGGGGGCTTGGGGCAATCAGCCCCAGCATTTT. It yields the protein CASSPQGAWGNQPQHF.

The chain carries TRBV27 and TRBJ2-1, with D perhaps given as TRBD1 or TRBD2 (5 bases each). Looked up from germline, CDR1 is MNHEY and CDR2 is SMNVEV (reference sequence). The CDR3 has 14 residues. Deletions cut 3 bases from V and 5 bases from J, with 11 bases between. The CDR3 region is CASSFRGPDNEQFF. The CDR3 nucleotides read TGTGCCAGCAGTTTCCGGGGCCCCGACAATGAGCAGTTCTTC.

The CDR3 is CASSLRTGGNQPQHF. CDR3 nucleotide sequence: TGCGCCAGCAGCCTCCGGACAGGGGGCAATCAGCCCCAGCATTTT. The rearrangement links TRBV4-1 to TRBJ1-5; 9 bases align to TRBD1. Germline assignment: CDR1 MGHRA and CDR2 YSYEKL. V shed 4 bases, J shed 2 bases, and the junction held 3 bases outside the gene matches. This CDR3 spans 15 amino acids.

The genes are TRBV27 and TRBJ1-4, with 7 bases that match TRBD1. V was pared by 6 bases and J by 3 bases, with 4 bases of the junction left unmatched. This CDR3 region has 14 residues. Germline assignment: CDR1 MNHEY and CDR2 SMNVEV (reference sequence). CDR3 region: CASSRQGANEKLFF. The CDR3 DNA follows: TGTGCCAGCAGCCGTCAGGGGGCTAATGAAAAACTGTTTTTT.

CDR3 sequence reads: CASSLRGSTAYSNQPQHF. DNA of the CDR3: TGTGCCAGCAGTTTACGCGGCTCGACAGCTTATAGCAATCAGCCCCAGCATTTT. The chain has TRBV27 and TRBJ1-5, with a weak D call TRBD1 (5 bases). CDR1 MNHEY and CDR2 SMNVEV come from the germline V gene (reference sequence). This CDR3 region has 18 residues. V lost 2 bases, J lost 0 bases, and 17 bases lay in between.

In this sample, this clonotype turned up many times. The V and J genes are TRBV5-6 and TRBJ2-3; 7 bases are shared with TRBD2. The CDR3 is 16 amino acids. Trimming at V came to 7 bases and at J to 6 bases, leaving 17 bases not matched to a gene. Germline lookup yields CDR1 SGHDT and CDR2 YYEEEE. CDR3 sequence (DNA): TGTGCCAGCGAACCGGTCAGCGGGGCGGGTGGGGATACGCAGTATTTT. Translated, it gives CASEPVSGAGGDTQYF.

This chain joins TRBV12-3 or TRBV12-4 and TRBJ2-2, with 9 nucleotides matching TRBD1. The CDR3 sequence is 15 residues long. V gave up 4 bases and J gave up 2 bases; unmatched junction bases: 2. As DNA, the CDR3 is TGTGCCAGCAGTTCCACAGGGGGCAACACCGGGGAGCTGTTTTTT. Translated, it gives CASSSTGGNTGELFF.

The V and J genes are TRBV27 and TRBJ2-1; TRBD2 aligns across 11 bases. Germline V gives CDR1 MNHEY, CDR2 SMNVEV (reference sequence). This CDR3 comprises 15 residues. The ends lost 0 bases at V and 10 bases at J; junction bases unmatched: 5. CDR3 nucleotides: TGTGCCAGCAGTTTATCTCCTAGCGGGGGGTTGGAGCAGTTCTTC. Translation gives CASSLSPSGGLEQFF.

This clonotype turned up a few times. The chain has TRBV15 and TRBJ1-1; D uncertain. The germline V and J ends were trimmed by 1 base and 0 bases, with 3 bases remaining between them. Per germline, CDR1 LNHNV and CDR2 YYDKDF (reference sequence). The CDR3 totals 13 residues. CDR3 region: CATSRVLNTEAFF. The DNA for the CDR3 is TGTGCCACCAGCAGAGTCCTGAACACTGAAGCTTTCTTT. Full variable domain (missing parts from reference TRBV15 and TRBJ1-1): DAMVIQNPRYQVTQFGKPVTLSCSQTLNHNVMYWYQQKSSQAPKLLFHYYDKDFNNEADTPDNFQSRRPNTSFCFLDIRSPGLGDTAMYLCATSRVLNTEAFFGQGTRLTVV.

As regards this clonotype: At one end the junction does not follow the germline gene, possibly because of a read error. The chain carries TRBV24-1 and TRBJ2-2; D gene ambiguous. Germline assignment: CDR1 KGHDR and CDR2 SFDVKD. The CDR3 is 15 residues long. CDR3 sequence (DNA): TGTGACACCAGTGATACCGGTACTGACACCGGGGAGCTGTTTTTT. It yields the protein CDTSDTGTDTGELFF.

This clonotype has a handful of counts. This CDR3 is CASSRLGTGVEQYV. CDR3 in DNA: TGTGCCAGCAGCCGACTCGGGACAGGGGTAGAGCAGTACGTC. The chain combines TRBV6-1 with TRBJ2-7; 10 bases map to TRBD1. The CDR3 is 14 residues long. Germline values: CDR1 MNHNS, CDR2 SASEGT. J gave up 7 bases and V 6 bases, and 9 bases lay outside the gene matches.

V and J are TRBV20-1 and TRBJ2-7, with D possibly being TRBD2 (6 bases). Germline V gives CDR1 DFQATT, CDR2 SNEGSKA (reference sequence). V lost 7 bases, J lost 1 base, and 11 bases lay in between. There are 12 residues in the CDR3. For the CDR3, the DNA is TGCAGTGTCGGGAGTCAGTCCTACGAGCAGTACTTC. It is translated as CSVGSQSYEQYF.

This clonotype was picked up many times. The V call is TRBV20-1, the J call TRBJ2-3; tentative D call: TRBD2 (7 bases). The CDR3 is 16 residues long. V lost 5 bases, J lost 4 bases, and 22 bases lay in between. From germline, CDR1 is DFQATT and CDR2 SNEGSKA (reference sequence). CDR3: CSADGGSGGASDTQYF. The CDR3 DNA is TGCAGTGCTGACGGCGGGAGTGGGGGGGCCTCAGATACGCAGTATTTT.

This chain joins TRBV11-2 and TRBJ2-5; 7 bases map to TRBD1. This CDR3 is built from 14 residues. The J segment lost 0 bases and the V segment lost 6 bases, leaving 4 bases of the junction unmatched. Germline V gene data show CDR1 as SGHAT and CDR2 as FQNNGV. In nucleotides, the CDR3 is TGTGCCAGCAGGGACAGGAGGTACCAAGAGACCCAGTACTTC. Protein product: CASRDRRYQETQYF.

This chain links TRBV9 with TRBJ1-6; D is uncertain. V gave up 1 base and J gave up 6 bases, with 11 bases separating them. The CDR3 runs 15 residues. Germline CDR1 reads SGDLS; CDR2 reads YYNGEE. CDR3 in DNA: TGTGCCAGCAGCGTAACAGAGCTTATTAATTCACCCCTCCACTTT. Amino acids: CASSVTELINSPLHF.

This clonotype has just a few counts. This CDR3 is CASSLELVSGEQFF. Here the CDR3 DNA reads TGTGCCAGCAGTTTAGAATTGGTTTCAGGTGAGCAGTTCTTC. V is TRBV12-3 or TRBV12-4 and J is TRBJ2-1; no definite D call. The CDR3 consists of 14 residues. With 1 base removed from V and 9 bases from J, the gap between germline ends came to 13 bases.

This clonotype has a count of ten or more. The gene calls are TRBV7-2 and TRBJ2-3; either TRBD1 or TRBD2 may supply D (5 bases each). Deletions cut 2 bases from V and 1 base from J, with 13 bases between. The V gene's germline CDR1 is SGHTA and CDR2 FQGNSA. This CDR3 is built from 16 residues. The CDR3 loop is CASSLRAEGRTDTQYF. The CDR3 DNA sequence: TGTGCCAGCAGCTTACGGGCCGAGGGGCGCACAGATACGCAGTATTTT.

V is TRBV7-9 and J is TRBJ2-3; no clear D gene. The CDR3 runs to 15 residues. Trimming took 3 bases from V and 2 from J, leaving 12 bases between them. CDR1 is SEHNR and CDR2 is FQNEAQ in the germline V gene (reference sequence). CDR3: CASSFGGTSTDTQYF. The CDR3 region has the DNA TGTGCCAGCAGCTTTGGTGGCACTTCCACAGATACGCAGTATTTT.

The rearrangement links TRBV7-9 to TRBJ2-7; 8 bases are a match to TRBD2. V dropped 10 bases and J dropped 6; count of bases not matched to a gene: 14. CDR1 is SEHNR, CDR2 FQNEAQ, per germline (reference sequence). There are 14 residues in the CDR3. CDR3 in DNA: TGTGCCATCTGCGCCCCAGCGGGGGACGGCGAGCAGTACTTC. Its protein is CAICAPAGDGEQYF.

The gene calls are TRBV20-1 and TRBJ2-1; D ambiguous. Germline V gene sequence: CDR1 DFQATT, CDR2 SNEGSKA (reference sequence). This CDR3 contains 16 residues. V was shortened by 2 bases and J by 3 bases, with 17 bases between the two germline ends. CDR3 coding DNA: TGCAGTGCTAGACCCATCTCAGGTGGGGTCTACAATGAGCAGTTCTTC. Encoded protein: CSARPISGGVYNEQFF.

The chain is built from TRBV7-3 and TRBJ2-2; a weak D match, TRBD1 (6 bases). Deletions cut 4 bases from V and 3 bases from J, with 18 bases between. The V gene's germline CDR1 is SGHTA and CDR2 FQGTGA. The CDR3 runs to 17 residues. CDR3 nucleotides: TGTGCCAGCAGCTCGCACACCCCCAGGGGAGACACCGGGGAGCTGTTTTTT. Amino acid sequence: CASSSHTPRGDTGELFF.

The chain recombines TRBV12-3 or TRBV12-4 with TRBJ1-1; D gene ambiguous. The ends were cut back, 6 bases at V and 3 bases at J, with 14 bases in the middle. CDR3 size: 14 residues. For the CDR3, the DNA is TGTGCCAGCAGAGTGGGATGGAAGGACACTGAAGCTTTCTTT. It codes for CASRVGWKDTEAFF.

The chain links TRBV27 to TRBJ2-1, with D tentatively TRBD1 or TRBD2 (7 bases each). The CDR3 is 11 residues long. The ends were cut back, 8 bases at V and 7 bases at J, with 9 bases in the middle. Germline assignment: CDR1 MNHEY and CDR2 SMNVEV (reference sequence). The chain's CDR3 is CASQGGNEQFF. CDR3 sequence (DNA): TGTGCCAGCCAGGGGGGGAATGAGCAGTTCTTC.

This clonotype was seen more than once but under ten times. The chain joins TRBV11-2 to TRBJ1-3, with D unclear. The CDR3 contains 15 residues. Trimming cost V 5 bases and J 2 bases, with 13 bases left between them. CDR1 and CDR2 from the germline V gene are SGHAT and FQNNGV. CDR3 protein: CASSLQLRAGNTIYF. In DNA form, the CDR3 reads TGTGCCAGCAGCCTCCAGCTGAGAGCTGGAAACACCATATATTTT.

This clonotype was recorded at least ten times. The chain couples TRBV6-2 or TRBV6-3 to TRBJ2-7, with D perhaps matching TRBD1 (7 bases). Germline V CDR1 and CDR2: MNHEY, SVGEGT. The length of the CDR3 is 17 residues. Trimming pared 8 bases from V and 3 bases from J, leaving 26 bases between. In DNA form, the CDR3 reads TGTGCCAGCCCTCAATGTCCAGGGGGGCCCCTTAACTACGAGCAGTACGTC. Its translation is CASPQCPGGPLNYEQYV.

A few counts support this clonotype. The DNA for the CDR3 is TGTGCCAGCAGTTACGGGAGGCAAAAGAGCTCTGGAAACACCATATATTTT. This encodes CASSYGRQKSSGNTIYF. The chain joins TRBV6-6 to TRBJ1-3, with D unclear. V was pared by 2 bases and J by 0 bases, with 14 bases between. Germline CDR1 is MNHNY and CDR2 is SVGAGI (reference sequence). The CDR3 is 17 amino acids.